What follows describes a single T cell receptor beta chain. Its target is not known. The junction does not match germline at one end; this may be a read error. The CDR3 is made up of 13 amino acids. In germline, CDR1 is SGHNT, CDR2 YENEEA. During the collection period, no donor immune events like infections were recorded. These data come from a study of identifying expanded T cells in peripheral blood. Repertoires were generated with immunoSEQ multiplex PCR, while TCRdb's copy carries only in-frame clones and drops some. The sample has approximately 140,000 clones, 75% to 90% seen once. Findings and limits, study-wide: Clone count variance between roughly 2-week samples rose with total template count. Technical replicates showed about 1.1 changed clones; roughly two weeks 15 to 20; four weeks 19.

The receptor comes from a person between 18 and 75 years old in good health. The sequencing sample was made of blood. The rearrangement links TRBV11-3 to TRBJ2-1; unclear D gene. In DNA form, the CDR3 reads TGTGCCAGCAGTCAAGGATCCTCCAATGAGCAGTTCTTC. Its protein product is CASSQGSSNEQFF. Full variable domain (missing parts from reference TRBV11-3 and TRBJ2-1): EAGVVQSPRYKIIEKKQPVAFWCNPISGHNTLYWYLQNLGQGPELLIRYENEEAVDDSQLPKDRFSAERLKGVDSTLKIQPAELGDSAVYLCASSQGSSNEQFFGPGTRLTVL.